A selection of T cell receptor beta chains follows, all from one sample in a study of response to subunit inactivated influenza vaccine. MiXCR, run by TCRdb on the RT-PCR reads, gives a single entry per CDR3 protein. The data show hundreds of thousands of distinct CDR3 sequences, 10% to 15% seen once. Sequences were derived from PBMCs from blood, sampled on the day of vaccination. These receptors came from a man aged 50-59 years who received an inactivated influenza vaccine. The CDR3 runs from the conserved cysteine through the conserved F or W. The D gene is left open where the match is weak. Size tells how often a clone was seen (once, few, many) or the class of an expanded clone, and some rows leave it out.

cdr3_nt: TGTGCCAGCACCATATGGATGGAAGAGACCCAGTACTTC
cdr3_aa: CASTIWMEETQYF
v_call: TRBV7-8
clone_size: many
cdr3_length: 13
d_call: .
j_call: TRBJ2-5

cdr3_nt: TGTGCCAGCAGCCAAGATGGTATAGCACTTGGGCGCACTGAAGCTTTCTTT
cdr3_aa: CASSQDGIALGRTEAFF
v_call: TRBV3-1
clone_size: .
cdr3_length: 17
d_call: .
j_call: TRBJ1-1

cdr3_nt: TGCGCCAGCAGCTTGGATCAGGGTTCCACTGAAGCTTTCTTT
cdr3_aa: CASSLDQGSTEAFF
v_call: TRBV5-1
clone_size: .
cdr3_length: 14
d_call: .
j_call: TRBJ1-1

cdr3_nt: TGCGCCAGCAGTGCTGCCCAATATTCAGACAGTTACAATGAGCAGTTCTTC
cdr3_aa: CASSAAQYSDSYNEQFF
v_call: TRBV10-1
clone_size: few
cdr3_length: 17
d_call: .
j_call: TRBJ2-1

cdr3_nt: TGCGCCAGCAGCCAAGCCGGACTAGCGGTCTACAATGAGCAGTTCTTC
cdr3_aa: CASSQAGLAVYNEQFF
v_call: TRBV4-3
clone_size: few
cdr3_length: 16
d_call: TRBD2
j_call: TRBJ2-1

cdr3_nt: TGCAGTGCGCGGTGGAGTAGCAATCAGCCCCAGCATTTT
cdr3_aa: CSARWSSNQPQHF
v_call: TRBV20-1
clone_size: .
cdr3_length: 13
d_call: .
j_call: TRBJ1-5

cdr3_nt: TGCAGCGTTGCGGACGGGAGGTATGGCTACACCTTC
cdr3_aa: CSVADGRYGYTF
v_call: TRBV29-1
clone_size: few
cdr3_length: 12
d_call: .
j_call: TRBJ1-2

cdr3_nt: TGCAGTGCGAGTGGGACAGGGAACAATTCACCCCTCCACTTT
cdr3_aa: CSASGTGNNSPLHF
v_call: TRBV20-1
clone_size: few
cdr3_length: 14
d_call: TRBD1
j_call: TRBJ1-6

cdr3_nt: TGTGCCAGCAGCTCCTATTTTCAGGGGAGCTCCTACGAGCAGTACTTC
cdr3_aa: CASSSYFQGSSYEQYF
v_call: TRBV6-2/TRBV6-3
clone_size: .
cdr3_length: 16
d_call: .
j_call: TRBJ2-7

cdr3_nt: TGTGCCGCCCGACAGGGCGATACGCAGTATTTT
cdr3_aa: CAARQGDTQYF
v_call: TRBV10-3
clone_size: many
cdr3_length: 11
d_call: TRBD1
j_call: TRBJ2-3

cdr3_nt: TGTGCCAGCACCACGCTCCTAGCGGGGGGCCGACTCTACAATGAGCAGTTCTTC
cdr3_aa: CASTTLLAGGRLYNEQFF
v_call: TRBV12-3/TRBV12-4
clone_size: few
cdr3_length: 18
d_call: TRBD2
j_call: TRBJ2-1

cdr3_nt: TGTGCCAGCTCTGCGGGTAGCGGGGGCAACAATGAGCAGTTCTTC
cdr3_aa: CASSAGSGGNNEQFF
v_call: TRBV3-1
clone_size: .
cdr3_length: 15
d_call: TRBD2
j_call: TRBJ2-1

cdr3_nt: TGCAGTGCTTCGAGGGATCTTAGCAATCAGCCCCAGCATTTT
cdr3_aa: CSASRDLSNQPQHF
v_call: TRBV20-1
clone_size: few
cdr3_length: 14
d_call: .
j_call: TRBJ1-5

cdr3_nt: TGCAGTGCTAGAGTCGGGACAGCTGGAAACACCATATATTTT
cdr3_aa: CSARVGTAGNTIYF
v_call: TRBV20-1
clone_size: many
cdr3_length: 14
d_call: TRBD1
j_call: TRBJ1-3

cdr3_nt: TGTGCCAGCAGCTCAGGGAGGGCGGGGAATACCTACAATGAGCAGTTCTTC
cdr3_aa: CASSSGRAGNTYNEQFF
v_call: TRBV7-9
clone_size: .
cdr3_length: 17
d_call: TRBD2
j_call: TRBJ2-1

cdr3_nt: TGTGCCAGCAGCCAGGGCCTAGGCGGGGAGCTGTTTTTT
cdr3_aa: CASSQGLGGELFF
v_call: TRBV3-1
clone_size: .
cdr3_length: 13
d_call: .
j_call: TRBJ2-2

cdr3_nt: TGTGCCAGCAGCCACGGACTCGGCGAAGAGACCCAGTACTTC
cdr3_aa: CASSHGLGEETQYF
v_call: TRBV3-1
clone_size: few
cdr3_length: 14
d_call: .
j_call: TRBJ2-5

cdr3_nt: TGTGCCAGCAGTGAAACAGGGGCGGGGAGGATGAACACTGAAGCTTTCTTT
cdr3_aa: CASSETGAGRMNTEAFF
v_call: TRBV28
clone_size: .
cdr3_length: 17
d_call: TRBD1
j_call: TRBJ1-1

cdr3_nt: TGTGCCAGCACCCGGGACAGGGGGGGACGACAGTACTTC
cdr3_aa: CASTRDRGGRQYF
v_call: TRBV6-1
clone_size: few
cdr3_length: 13
d_call: TRBD1
j_call: TRBJ2-7

cdr3_nt: TGTGCCAGCAGTTCACTATACTCTGGGGCCAACGTCCTGACTTTC
cdr3_aa: CASSSLYSGANVLTF
v_call: TRBV27
clone_size: many
cdr3_length: 15
d_call: .
j_call: TRBJ2-6

cdr3_nt: TGTGCCAGCACGGCGGGGCACGTCTATGGCTACACCTTC
cdr3_aa: CASTAGHVYGYTF
v_call: TRBV7-2
clone_size: few
cdr3_length: 13
d_call: .
j_call: TRBJ1-2

cdr3_nt: TGTGCCAGCAGCAAAGCGAGGACTAGCGGGAGTCGTGGGGCGTTC
cdr3_aa: CASSKARTSGSRGAF
v_call: TRBV21-1
clone_size: .
cdr3_length: 15
d_call: .
j_call: TRBJ2-4

cdr3_nt: TGCGCCAGCAGCAAAGACAGGGGGCGCCCCGATACGCAGTATTTT
cdr3_aa: CASSKDRGRPDTQYF
v_call: TRBV5-1
clone_size: few
cdr3_length: 15
d_call: TRBD1
j_call: TRBJ2-3

cdr3_nt: TGTGCCAGCAGGGCAGGGGGGACCAACGTCCTGACTTTC
cdr3_aa: CASRAGGTNVLTF
v_call: TRBV3-1
clone_size: few
cdr3_length: 13
d_call: .
j_call: TRBJ2-6

cdr3_nt: TGTGCCAGCAGGGTCCGGGACAGTAATATCTACGAGCAGTACTTC
cdr3_aa: CASRVRDSNIYEQYF
v_call: TRBV6-1
clone_size: few
cdr3_length: 15
d_call: TRBD1
j_call: TRBJ2-7

cdr3_nt: TGTGCCACCAGTGGTCAGACAGGGACCCCCTACAATGAGCAGTTCTTC
cdr3_aa: CATSGQTGTPYNEQFF
v_call: TRBV24-1
clone_size: .
cdr3_length: 16
d_call: TRBD1
j_call: TRBJ2-1

cdr3_nt: TGCAGCGTTGAAAAAGGTTGGGGGCGCACAGATACGCAGTATTTT
cdr3_aa: CSVEKGWGRTDTQYF
v_call: TRBV29-1
clone_size: .
cdr3_length: 15
d_call: .
j_call: TRBJ2-3

cdr3_nt: TGTGCCAGCAGTCCCGGGAGGGGCAGCAATCAGCCCCAGCATTTT
cdr3_aa: CASSPGRGSNQPQHF
v_call: TRBV6-1
clone_size: .
cdr3_length: 15
d_call: .
j_call: TRBJ1-5

cdr3_nt: TGCAGTGCTATACGGAGCGGGAGCCAAAGAAATGAGCAGTTCTTC
cdr3_aa: CSAIRSGSQRNEQFF
v_call: TRBV20-1
clone_size: .
cdr3_length: 15
d_call: TRBD2
j_call: TRBJ2-1

cdr3_nt: TGTGCCAGCAGCTCAGTCGGACGCACACTTGCAGATACGCAGTATTTT
cdr3_aa: CASSSVGRTLADTQYF
v_call: TRBV7-8
clone_size: few
cdr3_length: 16
d_call: .
j_call: TRBJ2-3

cdr3_nt: TGTGCCAGCAGACTACCCGGACTAGCGGACCACTACAATGAGCAGTTCTTC
cdr3_aa: CASRLPGLADHYNEQFF
v_call: TRBV28
clone_size: few
cdr3_length: 17
d_call: TRBD2
j_call: TRBJ2-1

cdr3_nt: TGTGCCAGCAGTTACCCGGCGTCATTGGGAGCCAAAAACATTCAGTACTTC
cdr3_aa: CASSYPASLGAKNIQYF
v_call: TRBV6-5
clone_size: .
cdr3_length: 17
d_call: .
j_call: TRBJ2-4

cdr3_nt: TGTGCCAGCAGCTCCCAGAATGCAGGTGAAAAACTGTTTTTT
cdr3_aa: CASSSQNAGEKLFF
v_call: TRBV7-9
clone_size: .
cdr3_length: 14
d_call: .
j_call: TRBJ1-4

cdr3_nt: TGCGCCAGCCGCCCGACAGGGCTTAGCACAGATACGCAGTATTTT
cdr3_aa: CASRPTGLSTDTQYF
v_call: TRBV5-1
clone_size: many
cdr3_length: 15
d_call: TRBD1
j_call: TRBJ2-3

cdr3_nt: TGTGCCAGCAGTTCTCCCAGCAGCTCCTACAATGAGCAGTTCTTC
cdr3_aa: CASSSPSSSYNEQFF
v_call: TRBV28
clone_size: many
cdr3_length: 15
d_call: .
j_call: TRBJ2-1

cdr3_nt: TGTGCCAGCAGTCCGACCCAGGACGCGCAGTATTTT
cdr3_aa: CASSPTQDAQYF
v_call: TRBV12-3/TRBV12-4
clone_size: .
cdr3_length: 12
d_call: .
j_call: TRBJ2-3

cdr3_nt: TGTGCCAGCAGTTTAGTTGGCCCAGATACGCAGTATTTT
cdr3_aa: CASSLVGPDTQYF
v_call: TRBV12-3/TRBV12-4
clone_size: many
cdr3_length: 13
d_call: .
j_call: TRBJ2-3

cdr3_nt: TGCGCCAGCAGCTTGTTGGCAGGGAACACCGGGGAGCTGTTTTTT
cdr3_aa: CASSLLAGNTGELFF
v_call: TRBV5-1
clone_size: .
cdr3_length: 15
d_call: .
j_call: TRBJ2-2

cdr3_nt: TGTGCCAGCAGTTCATCACCGGGACAGGAATGGAACACTGAAGCTTTCTTT
cdr3_aa: CASSSSPGQEWNTEAFF
v_call: TRBV6-5
clone_size: many
cdr3_length: 17
d_call: TRBD1
j_call: TRBJ1-1

cdr3_nt: TGTGCCAGCAGTGTGGGGAGAGGGAACTACTACAATGAGCAGTTCTTC
cdr3_aa: CASSVGRGNYYNEQFF
v_call: TRBV2
clone_size: .
cdr3_length: 16
d_call: .
j_call: TRBJ2-1